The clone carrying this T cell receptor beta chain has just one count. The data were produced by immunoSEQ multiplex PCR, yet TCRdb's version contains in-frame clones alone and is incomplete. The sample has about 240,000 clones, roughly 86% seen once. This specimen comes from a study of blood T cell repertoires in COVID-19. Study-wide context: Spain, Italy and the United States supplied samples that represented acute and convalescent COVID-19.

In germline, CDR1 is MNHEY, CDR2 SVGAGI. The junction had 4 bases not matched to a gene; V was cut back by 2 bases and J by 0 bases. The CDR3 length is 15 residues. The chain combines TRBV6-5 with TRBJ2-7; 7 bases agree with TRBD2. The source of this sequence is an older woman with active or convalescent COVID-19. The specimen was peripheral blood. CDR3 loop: CASSYGGGTSYEQYF. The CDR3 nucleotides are TGTGCCAGCAGTTACGGGGGAGGGACCTCCTACGAGCAGTACTTC.